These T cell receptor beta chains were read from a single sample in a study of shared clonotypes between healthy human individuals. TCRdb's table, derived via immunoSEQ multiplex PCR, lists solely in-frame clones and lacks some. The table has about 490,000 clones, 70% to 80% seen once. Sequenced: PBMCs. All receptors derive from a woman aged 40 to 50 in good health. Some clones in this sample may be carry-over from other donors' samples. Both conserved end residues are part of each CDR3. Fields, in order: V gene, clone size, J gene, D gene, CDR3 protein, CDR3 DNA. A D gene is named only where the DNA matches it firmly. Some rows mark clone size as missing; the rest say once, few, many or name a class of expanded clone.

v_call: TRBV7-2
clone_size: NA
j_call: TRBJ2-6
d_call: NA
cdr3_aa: CASSPQGSGANVLTF
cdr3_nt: TGTGCCAGCAGCCCACAAGGCTCTGGGGCCAACGTCCTGACTTTC

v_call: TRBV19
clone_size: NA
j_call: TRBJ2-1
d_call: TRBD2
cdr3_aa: CASSILAGALNEQFF
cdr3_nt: TGTGCCAGTAGTATACTAGCGGGGGCCCTCAATGAGCAGTTCTTC

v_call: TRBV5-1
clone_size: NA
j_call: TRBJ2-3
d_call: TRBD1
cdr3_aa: CASSTGQGGDTQYF
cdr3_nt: TGCGCCAGCAGCACGGGACAGGGGGGAGATACGCAGTATTTT

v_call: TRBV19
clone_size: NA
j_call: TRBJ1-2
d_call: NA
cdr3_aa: CASVGSVQHGYTF
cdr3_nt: TGTGCCAGTGTTGGTTCGGTGCAGCATGGCTACACCTTC

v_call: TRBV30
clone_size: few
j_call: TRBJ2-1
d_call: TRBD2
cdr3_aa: CAWMSGLAGSYNEQFF
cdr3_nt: TGTGCCTGGATGTCCGGACTAGCGGGCTCCTACAATGAGCAGTTCTTC

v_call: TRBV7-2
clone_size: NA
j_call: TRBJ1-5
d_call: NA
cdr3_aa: CASSLAYGDQPQHF
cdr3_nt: TGTGCCAGCAGCTTAGCGTACGGGGATCAGCCCCAGCATTTT

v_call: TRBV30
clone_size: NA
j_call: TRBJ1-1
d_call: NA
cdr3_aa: CAWREGHSEAFF
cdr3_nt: TGTGCCTGGAGGGAGGGTCACTCTGAGGCTTTCTTT

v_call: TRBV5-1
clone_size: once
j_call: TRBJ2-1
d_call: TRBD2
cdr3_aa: CASSLGRTSGSDEQFF
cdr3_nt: TGCGCCAGCAGCTTGGGACGGACTAGCGGGAGCGATGAGCAGTTCTTC

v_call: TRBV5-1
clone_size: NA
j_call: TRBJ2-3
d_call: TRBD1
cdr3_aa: CASSPGTVTDTQYF
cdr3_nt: TGCGCCAGCAGCCCCGGGACAGTAACAGATACGCAGTATTTT

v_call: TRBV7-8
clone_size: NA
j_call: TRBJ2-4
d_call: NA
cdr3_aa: CASSQVGWVEEGKNIQYF
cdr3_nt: TGTGCCAGCAGCCAGGTGGGGTGGGTTGAGGAAGGCAAAAACATTCAGTACTTC

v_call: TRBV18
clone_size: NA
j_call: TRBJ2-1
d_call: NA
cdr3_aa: CASSPTPSPVPSYNEQFF
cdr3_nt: TGTGCCAGCTCACCCACCCCTAGCCCGGTTCCCTCCTACAATGAGCAGTTCTTC

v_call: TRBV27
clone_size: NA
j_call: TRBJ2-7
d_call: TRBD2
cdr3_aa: CASSLMIGVAGYEQYF
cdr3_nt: TGTGCCAGCAGTTTAATGATTGGGGTAGCGGGATACGAGCAGTACTTC

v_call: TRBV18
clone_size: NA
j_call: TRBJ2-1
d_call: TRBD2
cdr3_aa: CASSPGGSAYNEQFF
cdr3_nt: TGTGCCAGCTCACCAGGCGGGAGCGCCTACAATGAGCAGTTCTTC

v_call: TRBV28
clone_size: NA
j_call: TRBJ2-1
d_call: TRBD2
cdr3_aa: CASSTSVSYNEQFF
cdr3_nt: TGTGCCAGCAGTACTAGCGTCAGTTACAATGAGCAGTTCTTC

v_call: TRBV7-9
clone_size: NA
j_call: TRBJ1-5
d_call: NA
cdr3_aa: CASSWGSNQPQHF
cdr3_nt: TGTGCCAGCAGCTGGGGTAGCAATCAGCCCCAGCATTTT

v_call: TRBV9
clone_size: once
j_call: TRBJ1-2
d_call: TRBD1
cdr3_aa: CASSPYGTAGYGYTF
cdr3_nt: TGTGCCAGCAGCCCATACGGGACAGCCGGATATGGCTACACCTTC

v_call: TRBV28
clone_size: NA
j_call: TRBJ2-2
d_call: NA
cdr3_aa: CASTLGGDTGELFF
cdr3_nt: TGTGCCAGCACCCTAGGGGGGGACACCGGGGAGCTGTTTTTT

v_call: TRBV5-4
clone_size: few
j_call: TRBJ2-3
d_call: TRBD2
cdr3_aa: CASSLGLAETDTQYF
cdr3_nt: TGTGCCAGCAGCTTGGGACTAGCGGAGACAGATACGCAGTATTTT

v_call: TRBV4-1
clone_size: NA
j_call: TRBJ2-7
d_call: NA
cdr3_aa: CASSRVKNYEQYF
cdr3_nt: TGCGCCAGCAGCCGGGTGAAAAACTACGAGCAGTACTTC

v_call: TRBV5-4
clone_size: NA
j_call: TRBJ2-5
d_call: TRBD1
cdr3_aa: CASSQEAGTGGETQYF
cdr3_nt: TGCGCCAGCAGCCAAGAAGCCGGGACAGGCGGTGAGACCCAGTACTTC